Listed here is a single T cell receptor beta chain. The data stem from a study of blood T cell repertoires in COVID-19. TCRdb's table, derived via immunoSEQ multiplex PCR, lists solely in-frame clones and lacks some. In the table there are some 250,000 clones, approximately 84% of which are singletons. This CDR3 comprises 17 residues. Germline V gives CDR1 SNHLY, CDR2 FYNNEI. J was trimmed by 0 bases and V by 0 bases; bases with no gene match: 5. The specimen was PBMCs or T cells enriched from blood (not recorded which). The chain uses TRBV2 and TRBJ2-7; 10 bases are a match to TRBD2. This TCR was sampled from a woman between 35 and 50 years old with acute COVID-19. The CDR3 bases are TGTGCCAGCAGTGAAGCGCTAGTAGCGGGGGGCTCCTACGAGCAGTACTTC. Translation: CASSEALVAGGSYEQYF.